The clone carrying this T cell receptor (beta chain) was observed once. Its antigen is unknown. The data originate from a study of cytomegalovirus exposure and HLA in healthy donors. Study-wide findings and caveats: Several V segments, TRBV6-2 and TRBV6-3 among them, could not be told apart and were dropped. TCR beta sequences reportedly predicted most subjects' HLA-A and HLA-B alleles accurately.

The CDR3 sequence is 12 residues long. Trimming left V 4 bases short and J 5 bases short, with 9 bases between. Germline CDR1 reads ENHRY; CDR2 reads SYGVKD. 60 Vbeta and 13 Jbeta primers were used in PCR. Clones were sequenced by immunoSEQ multiplex PCR, and TCRdb holds only the in-frame ones, with some missing. The table shows about 64,000 clones, with roughly 87% occurring only once. V and J are TRBV10-3 and TRBJ2-7; TRBD1 might be the D (6 bases). This clonotype originated in a female donor in good health and CMV-seronegative. The sample comprised PBMCs. This CDR3 is CAISAQGNEQYF. The CDR3 DNA reads TGTGCCATCAGTGCACAGGGTAACGAGCAGTACTTC.